This is a list of T cell receptor beta chains from one sample in a study of cytomegalovirus exposure and HLA in healthy donors. TCRdb keeps only in-frame clones here, not all; method: immunoSEQ multiplex PCR. In the table there are approximately 140,000 clones, 75% to 85% of which are singletons. Sequencing used PBMCs. The receptors come from a woman between 35 and 50 years old in good health and CMV-seronegative. Each CDR3 is given with its conserved first and last residue. Fields, in order: D gene, J gene, V gene, clone size, CDR3 DNA, CDR3 protein. The D gene is left open where the match is weak. Expanded clones get a size class; other rows say once, few or many, or leave the size out.

D gene: -; J gene: TRBJ2-7; V gene: TRBV7-2; clone size: -; CDR3 DNA: TGTGCCAGCACCCCTCGGGGGGCACTCGGGGTCTACGAGCAGTACTTC; CDR3 protein: CASTPRGALGVYEQYF
D gene: TRBD1; J gene: TRBJ2-1; V gene: TRBV4-3; clone size: -; CDR3 DNA: TGCGCCAGCAGCTCCCAAACCGGGACAGGGGGCGGGTATGAGCAGTTCTTC; CDR3 protein: CASSSQTGTGGGYEQFF
D gene: -; J gene: TRBJ1-1; V gene: TRBV5-6; clone size: -; CDR3 DNA: TGTGCCAGCAGCTTACAGGGCTGGAACACTGAAGCTTTCTTT; CDR3 protein: CASSLQGWNTEAFF
D gene: -; J gene: TRBJ1-1; V gene: TRBV9; clone size: -; CDR3 DNA: TGTGCCAGCAGCTGGAGGGATGGCACTGAAGCTTTCTTT; CDR3 protein: CASSWRDGTEAFF
D gene: -; J gene: TRBJ1-1; V gene: TRBV11-2; clone size: -; CDR3 DNA: TGTGCCAGCAGCTTAGCCAGCGGGGTCACTGAAGCTTTCTTT; CDR3 protein: CASSLASGVTEAFF
D gene: -; J gene: TRBJ2-7; V gene: TRBV12-5; clone size: few; CDR3 DNA: TGTGCTAGTGGTCAAGGGGACTCCTACGAGCAGTACTTC; CDR3 protein: CASGQGDSYEQYF
D gene: TRBD1; J gene: TRBJ1-1; V gene: TRBV9; clone size: -; CDR3 DNA: TGTGCCAGCAGCCCAGGGGGACTCCAGAACACTGAAGCTTTCTTT; CDR3 protein: CASSPGGLQNTEAFF
D gene: -; J gene: TRBJ1-5; V gene: TRBV7-2; clone size: -; CDR3 DNA: TGTGCCAGCAGCGGGGGGGCCAGGGGCTGGAATCAGCCCCAGCATTTT; CDR3 protein: CASSGGARGWNQPQHF
D gene: -; J gene: TRBJ2-1; V gene: TRBV7-2; clone size: few; CDR3 DNA: TGTGCCAGCAGCTTAGGAGGGTTGGGTGAGCAGTTCTTC; CDR3 protein: CASSLGGLGEQFF
D gene: -; J gene: TRBJ1-2; V gene: TRBV6-5; clone size: -; CDR3 DNA: TGTGCCAGCAGTTACGTGGCACGATCCCCCTATGGCTACACCTTC; CDR3 protein: CASSYVARSPYGYTF
D gene: -; J gene: TRBJ2-6; V gene: TRBV5-1; clone size: -; CDR3 DNA: TGCGCCAGCAGCTTAACACCGGGGGGCCTTGGGGCCAACGTCCTGACTTTC; CDR3 protein: CASSLTPGGLGANVLTF
D gene: TRBD1; J gene: TRBJ1-2; V gene: TRBV6-1; clone size: few; CDR3 DNA: TGTGCCAGCAGTGAAGAAGGGACAGGGAGGAGCTACACCTTC; CDR3 protein: CASSEEGTGRSYTF
D gene: TRBD1; J gene: TRBJ2-7; V gene: TRBV6-5; clone size: -; CDR3 DNA: TGTGCCAGCAGTTGGGACAGGGATGGTTACGAGCAGTACTTC; CDR3 protein: CASSWDRDGYEQYF
D gene: -; J gene: TRBJ1-5; V gene: TRBV7-9; clone size: -; CDR3 DNA: TGTTCCAGCAGCTTAGCTCGCGAGCCCCAGCATTTT; CDR3 protein: CSSSLAREPQHF
D gene: TRBD2; J gene: TRBJ2-1; V gene: TRBV13; clone size: -; CDR3 DNA: TGTGCCAGCAGCTCCCTCGGGGGGGCGAAGTACAATGAGCAGTTCTTC; CDR3 protein: CASSSLGGAKYNEQFF
D gene: -; J gene: TRBJ1-6; V gene: TRBV28; clone size: few; CDR3 DNA: TGTGCCAGCAGTTTATACGGTTCACCCCTCCACTTT; CDR3 protein: CASSLYGSPLHF
D gene: -; J gene: TRBJ2-3; V gene: TRBV28; clone size: -; CDR3 DNA: TGTGCCACGGAAAGGTCGGAGGGCCGAGATACGCAGTATTTT; CDR3 protein: CATERSEGRDTQYF
D gene: TRBD2; J gene: TRBJ2-2; V gene: TRBV5-1; clone size: -; CDR3 DNA: TGCGCCAGCAGCGCGGGGGGTAACACCGGGGAGCTGTTTTTT; CDR3 protein: CASSAGGNTGELFF
D gene: TRBD2; J gene: TRBJ2-7; V gene: TRBV29-1; clone size: -; CDR3 DNA: TGCAGCGTTGAAGTGTTTGGCGGGAGCGACGAGCAGTACTTC; CDR3 protein: CSVEVFGGSDEQYF
D gene: -; J gene: TRBJ2-7; V gene: TRBV29-1; clone size: -; CDR3 DNA: TGCAGCGTTGAAGAGTTGAGGACGGGAGAGCAGTACTTC; CDR3 protein: CSVEELRTGEQYF
D gene: -; J gene: TRBJ2-5; V gene: TRBV15; clone size: -; CDR3 DNA: TGTGCCACCAGCAGGGACGGGGGTCAAGAGACCCAGTACTTC; CDR3 protein: CATSRDGGQETQYF
D gene: -; J gene: TRBJ1-2; V gene: TRBV28; clone size: once; CDR3 DNA: TGTGCCAGCAGTGGGGCTGACAGGTTCGATGGCTACACCTTC; CDR3 protein: CASSGADRFDGYTF
D gene: TRBD2; J gene: TRBJ2-1; V gene: TRBV4-3; clone size: -; CDR3 DNA: TGCGCCAGCAGCCGCCCCTCAAGGCGACTAGCGGTTTACAATGAGCAGTTCTTC; CDR3 protein: CASSRPSRRLAVYNEQFF
D gene: TRBD1; J gene: TRBJ1-1; V gene: TRBV19; clone size: -; CDR3 DNA: TGTGCCAGTAGTTACAGGGGGAACACTGAAGCTTTCTTT; CDR3 protein: CASSYRGNTEAFF
D gene: TRBD2; J gene: TRBJ2-1; V gene: TRBV27; clone size: -; CDR3 DNA: TGTGCCAGCAGTCTAATAGGGCTAGCGGGAGTTGAGCAGTTCTTC; CDR3 protein: CASSLIGLAGVEQFF
D gene: -; J gene: TRBJ2-2; V gene: TRBV5-6; clone size: -; CDR3 DNA: TGTGCCAGCAGCTTGGCGGGGGTGAACACCGGGGAGCTGTTTTTT; CDR3 protein: CASSLAGVNTGELFF
D gene: -; J gene: TRBJ1-1; V gene: TRBV5-1; clone size: -; CDR3 DNA: TGCGCCAGCAGCTCCCGGGGGGAGGACCTGAACACTGAAGCTTTCTTT; CDR3 protein: CASSSRGEDLNTEAFF
D gene: TRBD1; J gene: TRBJ2-5; V gene: TRBV6-6; clone size: -; CDR3 DNA: TGTGCCAGCCAGGGGGTATTAGAGACCCAGTACTTC; CDR3 protein: CASQGVLETQYF
D gene: -; J gene: TRBJ2-2; V gene: TRBV19; clone size: -; CDR3 DNA: TGTGCCAGTAGGACGGAGGGCCCGGGCACCGGGGAGCTGTTTTTT; CDR3 protein: CASRTEGPGTGELFF
D gene: TRBD2; J gene: TRBJ2-7; V gene: TRBV5-6; clone size: few; CDR3 DNA: TGTGCCAGCAGCCCCGGACTAGCGGGGTACGAGCAGTACTTC; CDR3 protein: CASSPGLAGYEQYF
D gene: TRBD1; J gene: TRBJ2-2; V gene: TRBV4-1; clone size: -; CDR3 DNA: TGCGCCAGCAGCCAAGAAGGCAGGGGGCTAGGGGAGCTGTTTTTT; CDR3 protein: CASSQEGRGLGELFF
D gene: -; J gene: TRBJ2-5; V gene: TRBV19; clone size: -; CDR3 DNA: TGTGCCAGTAGTCTAACCTTGAGAAGAGAGACCCAGTACTTC; CDR3 protein: CASSLTLRRETQYF
D gene: -; J gene: TRBJ2-5; V gene: TRBV15; clone size: once; CDR3 DNA: TGTGCCATCTCAAACACAGGGAACCAAGAGACCCAGTACTTC; CDR3 protein: CAISNTGNQETQYF
D gene: TRBD1; J gene: TRBJ1-2; V gene: TRBV23-1; clone size: -; CDR3 DNA: TGCGCCAGCAGTCAATCGGGGACAGGGGGGAGCCCACTCTATGGCTACACCTTC; CDR3 protein: CASSQSGTGGSPLYGYTF
D gene: TRBD2; J gene: TRBJ2-2; V gene: TRBV19; clone size: -; CDR3 DNA: TGTGCCAGTAGCCGCTATGCCGGGACTAGCGGGAACACCGGGGAGCTGTTTTTT; CDR3 protein: CASSRYAGTSGNTGELFF
D gene: -; J gene: TRBJ2-5; V gene: TRBV9; clone size: -; CDR3 DNA: TGTGCCAGCAGCCTAGCCCGGGACTACCAAGAGACCCAGTACTTC; CDR3 protein: CASSLARDYQETQYF
D gene: -; J gene: TRBJ1-5; V gene: TRBV5-4; clone size: -; CDR3 DNA: TGTGCCAGCAGCCTAGGAGGTACTTTTGATCAGCCCCAGCATTTT; CDR3 protein: CASSLGGTFDQPQHF
D gene: TRBD2; J gene: TRBJ2-7; V gene: TRBV19; clone size: -; CDR3 DNA: TGTGCCAGTAGTGCGGGAGGGAGCTCCTACGAGCAGTACTTC; CDR3 protein: CASSAGGSSYEQYF
D gene: TRBD2; J gene: TRBJ2-3; V gene: TRBV10-1; clone size: -; CDR3 DNA: TGCGCCAGCAGCACACTAGCGGAATGCACAGATACGCAGTATTTT; CDR3 protein: CASSTLAECTDTQYF
D gene: TRBD2; J gene: TRBJ2-3; V gene: TRBV27; clone size: once; CDR3 DNA: TGTGCCAGCAGCAAACTAGCGGGAGGGGGTGATACGCAGTATTTT; CDR3 protein: CASSKLAGGGDTQYF
D gene: TRBD2; J gene: TRBJ2-7; V gene: TRBV28; clone size: -; CDR3 DNA: TGTGCCAGCAGTTCTCACGGGGGGGGCCCACAGGGCTACGAGCAGTACTTC; CDR3 protein: CASSSHGGGPQGYEQYF
D gene: TRBD2; J gene: TRBJ2-1; V gene: TRBV9; clone size: -; CDR3 DNA: TGTGCCAGCAGCGCCGGGAGCGGGAACTCGAATGAGCAGTTCTTC; CDR3 protein: CASSAGSGNSNEQFF
D gene: TRBD1; J gene: TRBJ1-6; V gene: TRBV7-8; clone size: -; CDR3 DNA: TGTGCCAGCAGCTACAGGACAGGGAGGAATAATTCACCCCTCCACTTT; CDR3 protein: CASSYRTGRNNSPLHF
D gene: -; J gene: TRBJ2-3; V gene: TRBV13; clone size: -; CDR3 DNA: TGTGCCAGCAGCTTAGGAACAAATACGCAGTATTTT; CDR3 protein: CASSLGTNTQYF
D gene: TRBD1; J gene: TRBJ1-2; V gene: TRBV18; clone size: -; CDR3 DNA: TGTGCCAGCTCACCGGGACAGAATAACTATGGCTACACCTTC; CDR3 protein: CASSPGQNNYGYTF
D gene: TRBD2; J gene: TRBJ2-7; V gene: TRBV6-5; clone size: -; CDR3 DNA: TGTGCCACAAGACTAGCGGGAGTAGGGGGCTACGAGCAGTACTTC; CDR3 protein: CATRLAGVGGYEQYF
D gene: TRBD1; J gene: TRBJ1-4; V gene: TRBV6-5; clone size: few; CDR3 DNA: TGTGCCAGCAGACAGGGGTGGGGTAATGAAAAACTGTTTTTT; CDR3 protein: CASRQGWGNEKLFF
D gene: -; J gene: TRBJ2-3; V gene: TRBV4-3; clone size: -; CDR3 DNA: TGCGCCAGCAGCCAACAGACGAGGGGGAGTCCAGATACGCAGTATTTT; CDR3 protein: CASSQQTRGSPDTQYF
D gene: -; J gene: TRBJ1-2; V gene: TRBV18; clone size: -; CDR3 DNA: TGTGCCAGCTCACCTGACAGTGGGGTTGATGGCTACACCTTC; CDR3 protein: CASSPDSGVDGYTF
D gene: -; J gene: TRBJ2-2; V gene: TRBV4-2; clone size: -; CDR3 DNA: TGTGCCAGCAGCCAAGAGTGGACTACGGTGACCGGGGAGCTGTTTTTT; CDR3 protein: CASSQEWTTVTGELFF
D gene: TRBD2; J gene: TRBJ2-5; V gene: TRBV5-4; clone size: -; CDR3 DNA: TGTGCCAGCAGCCCCGGGACTAGCGGGAGACAAGAGACCCAGTACTTC; CDR3 protein: CASSPGTSGRQETQYF
D gene: -; J gene: TRBJ1-4; V gene: TRBV7-9; clone size: -; CDR3 DNA: TGTGCCAGCAGCTCTAGCGAGGTGTCAGAAACTAATGAAAAACTGTTTTTT; CDR3 protein: CASSSSEVSETNEKLFF
D gene: -; J gene: TRBJ1-1; V gene: TRBV5-6; clone size: -; CDR3 DNA: TGTGCCAGCAGCTTGGCCTTCAGGGGTGAAGCTTTCTTT; CDR3 protein: CASSLAFRGEAFF
D gene: TRBD2; J gene: TRBJ2-3; V gene: TRBV4-1; clone size: -; CDR3 DNA: TGCGCCAGCAGCCAGACTAGCGGAACGTTAGATACGCAGTATTTT; CDR3 protein: CASSQTSGTLDTQYF